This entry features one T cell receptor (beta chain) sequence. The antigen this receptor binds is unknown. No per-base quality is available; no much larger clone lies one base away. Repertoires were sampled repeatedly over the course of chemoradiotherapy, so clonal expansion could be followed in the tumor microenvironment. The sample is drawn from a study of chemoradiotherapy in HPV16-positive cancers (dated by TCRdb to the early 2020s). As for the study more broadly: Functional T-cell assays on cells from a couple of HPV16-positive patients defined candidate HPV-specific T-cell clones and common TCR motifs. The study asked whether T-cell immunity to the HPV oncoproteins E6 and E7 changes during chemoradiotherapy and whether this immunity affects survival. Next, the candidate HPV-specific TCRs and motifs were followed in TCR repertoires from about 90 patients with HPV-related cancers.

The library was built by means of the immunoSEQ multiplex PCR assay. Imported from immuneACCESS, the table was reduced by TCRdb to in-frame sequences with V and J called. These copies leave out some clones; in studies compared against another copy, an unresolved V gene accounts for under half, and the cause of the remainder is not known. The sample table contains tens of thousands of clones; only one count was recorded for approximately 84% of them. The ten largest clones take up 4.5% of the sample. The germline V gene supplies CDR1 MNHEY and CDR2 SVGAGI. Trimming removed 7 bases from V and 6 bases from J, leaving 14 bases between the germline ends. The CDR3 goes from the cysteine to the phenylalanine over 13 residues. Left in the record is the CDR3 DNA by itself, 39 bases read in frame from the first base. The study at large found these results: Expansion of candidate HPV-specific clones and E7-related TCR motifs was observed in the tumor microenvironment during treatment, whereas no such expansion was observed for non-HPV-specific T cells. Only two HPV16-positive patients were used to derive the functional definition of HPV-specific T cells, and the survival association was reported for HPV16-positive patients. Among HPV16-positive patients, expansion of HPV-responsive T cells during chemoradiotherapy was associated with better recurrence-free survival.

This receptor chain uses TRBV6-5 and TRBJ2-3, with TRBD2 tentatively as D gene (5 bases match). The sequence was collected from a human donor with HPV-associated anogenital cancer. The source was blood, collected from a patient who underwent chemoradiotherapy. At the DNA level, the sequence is TGTGCCAGCAACCCGGGGTGGTCGGATACGCAGTATTTT. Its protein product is CASNPGWSDTQYF.